Shown below are 3 T cell receptor beta chains from a single sample sequenced in a study of STAT5B mutations in CD4+ large granular lymphocyte leukemia. Method: immunoSEQ multiplex PCR; TCRdb's copy keeps in-frame clones and lacks some. The data show 30,000 to 40,000 clones, with just over 75% seen just once and roughly 6.9% held by the top ten. The sequenced material came from CD4+ T cells from blood buffy coats. The receptors come from a human donor in good health.

The V call is TRBV2, the J call TRBJ1-2; no clear D. The germline V gene encodes CDR1 SNHLY and CDR2 FYNNEI. V was pared by 6 bases and J by 2 bases, with 7 bases between. The CDR3 spans 12 residues. The DNA for the CDR3 is TGTGCCAGCAGATGGGAAAACTATGGCTACACCTTC. Amino acids: CASRWENYGYTF.

This clone was observed a few times. The CDR3 DNA reads as TGTGCCAGCAGCCCTCACCGAAGACAGGACTATGGCTACACCTTC. Translation gives CASSPHRRQDYGYTF. The chain combines TRBV7-9 with TRBJ1-2; tentative D call: TRBD1 (6 bases). The ends were cut back, 5 bases at V and 3 bases at J, with 16 bases in the middle. CDR3 length equals 15 residues. Germline V gene data show CDR1 as SEHNR and CDR2 as FQNEAQ (reference sequence).

V usage is TRBV5-1 and J usage is TRBJ2-7; D is unclear. Trimming shortened V by 0 bases and J by 2 bases, and 15 bases separated the two germline ends. There are 16 residues in the CDR3. CDR1 is SGHRS, CDR2 YFSETQ, per germline. The CDR3 reads CASSLAPRRTPYEQYF. DNA for the CDR3: TGCGCCAGCAGCTTGGCGCCGAGACGAACCCCCTACGAGCAGTACTTC.